This T cell receptor beta chain originates from a study of shared clonotypes between healthy human individuals. Using immunoSEQ multiplex PCR, the repertoire was profiled, and TCRdb retains in-frame clones only, with some absent. The repertoire holds 1.5 million to 2.5 million clones, with about 95% as singletons. The CDR3 runs 18 residues. Germline lookup yields CDR1 SNHLY and CDR2 FYNNEI. V lost 4 bases to trimming and J lost 1 base; unmatched junction nucleotides: 6. It was CD45RO-negative cells, positively selected for CCR7, that made up naive CD8 cells, with terminally differentiated effector memory CD45RA+ cells excluded.

This chain joins TRBV2 and TRBJ2-1; TRBD2 agrees at 14 bases. Material for sequencing was naive CD8+ T cells sorted from blood. This TCR was recovered from a man between 18 and 29 years old in good health. The DNA for the CDR3 is TGTGCCAGCAGTGCGGGACTAGCGGGAGTTGGATCCTACAATGAGCAGTTCTTC. It codes for CASSAGLAGVGSYNEQFF.